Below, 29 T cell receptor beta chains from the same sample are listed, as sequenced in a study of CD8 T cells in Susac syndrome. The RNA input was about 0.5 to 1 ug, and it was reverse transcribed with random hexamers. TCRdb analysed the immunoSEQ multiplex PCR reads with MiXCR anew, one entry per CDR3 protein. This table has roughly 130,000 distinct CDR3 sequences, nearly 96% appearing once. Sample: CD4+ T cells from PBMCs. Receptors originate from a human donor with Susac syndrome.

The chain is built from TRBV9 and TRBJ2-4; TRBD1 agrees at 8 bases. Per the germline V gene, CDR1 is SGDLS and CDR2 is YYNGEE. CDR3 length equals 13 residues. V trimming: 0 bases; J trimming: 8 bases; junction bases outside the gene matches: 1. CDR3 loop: CASSVVQGDIQYF. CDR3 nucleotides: TGTGCCAGCAGCGTAGTACAGGGGGACATTCAGTACTTC.

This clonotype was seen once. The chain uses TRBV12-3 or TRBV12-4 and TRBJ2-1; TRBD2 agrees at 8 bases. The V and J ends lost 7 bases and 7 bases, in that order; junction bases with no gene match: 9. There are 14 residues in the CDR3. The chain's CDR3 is CASTPGLEANEQFF. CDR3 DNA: TGTGCCAGCACCCCGGGACTAGAGGCGAATGAGCAGTTCTTC.

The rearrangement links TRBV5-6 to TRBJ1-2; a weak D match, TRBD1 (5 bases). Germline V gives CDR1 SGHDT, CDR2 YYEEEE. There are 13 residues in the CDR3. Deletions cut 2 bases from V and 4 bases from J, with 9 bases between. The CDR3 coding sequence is TGTGCCAGCAGCTTTGGGGGAGCCTATGGCTACACCTTC. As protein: CASSFGGAYGYTF.

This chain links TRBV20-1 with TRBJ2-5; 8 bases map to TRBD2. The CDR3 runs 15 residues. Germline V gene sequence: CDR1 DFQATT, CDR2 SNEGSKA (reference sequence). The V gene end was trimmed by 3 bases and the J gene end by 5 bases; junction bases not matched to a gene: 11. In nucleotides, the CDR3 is TGCAGTGCTAGCCAACGGCGGGGGGCTGGGGAGACCCAGTACTTC. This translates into CSASQRRGAGETQYF.

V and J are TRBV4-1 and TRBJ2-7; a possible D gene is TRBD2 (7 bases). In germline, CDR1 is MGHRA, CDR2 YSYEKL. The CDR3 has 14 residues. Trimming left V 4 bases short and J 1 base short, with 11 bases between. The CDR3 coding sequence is TGCGCCAGCAGCCCGCGGGGGCAGTCCTACGAGCAGTACTTC. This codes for CASSPRGQSYEQYF.

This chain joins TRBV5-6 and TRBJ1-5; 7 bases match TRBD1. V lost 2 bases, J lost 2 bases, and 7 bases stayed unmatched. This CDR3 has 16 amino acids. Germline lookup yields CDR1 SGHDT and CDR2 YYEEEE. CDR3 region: CASSLVDDRGNQPQHF. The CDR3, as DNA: TGTGCCAGCAGCTTAGTCGATGACAGGGGCAATCAGCCCCAGCATTTT. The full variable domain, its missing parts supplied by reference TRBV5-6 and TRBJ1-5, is DAGVTQSPTHLIKTRGQQVTLRCSPKSGHDTVSWYQQALGQGPQFIFQYYEEEERQRGNFPDRFSGHQFPNYSSELNVNALLLGDSALYLCASSLVDDRGNQPQHFGDGTRLSIL.

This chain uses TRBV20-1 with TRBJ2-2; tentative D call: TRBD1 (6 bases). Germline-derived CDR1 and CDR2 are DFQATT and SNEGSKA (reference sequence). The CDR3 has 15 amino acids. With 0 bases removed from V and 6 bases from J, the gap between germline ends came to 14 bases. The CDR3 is CSARDPSQGSGELFF. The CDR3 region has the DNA TGCAGTGCTAGAGATCCCTCCCAGGGGTCCGGGGAGCTGTTTTTT.

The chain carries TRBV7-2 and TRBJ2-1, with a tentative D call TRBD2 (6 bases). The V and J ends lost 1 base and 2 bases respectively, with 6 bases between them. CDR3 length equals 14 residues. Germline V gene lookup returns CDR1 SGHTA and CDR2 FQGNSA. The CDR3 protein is CASSLGLAYNEQFF. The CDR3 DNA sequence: TGTGCCAGCAGCTTAGGACTAGCCTACAATGAGCAGTTCTTC. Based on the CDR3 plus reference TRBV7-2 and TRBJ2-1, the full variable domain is GAGVSQSPSNKVTEKGKDVELRCDPISGHTALYWYRQSLGQGLEFLIYFQGNSAPDKSGLPSDRFSAERTGGSVSTLTIQRTQQEDSAVYLCASSLGLAYNEQFFGPGTRLTVL.

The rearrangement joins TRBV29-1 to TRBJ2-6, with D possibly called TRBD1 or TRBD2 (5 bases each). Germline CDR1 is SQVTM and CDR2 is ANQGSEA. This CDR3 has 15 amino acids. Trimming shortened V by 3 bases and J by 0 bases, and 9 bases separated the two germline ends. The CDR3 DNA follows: TGCAGCGTTGAGGGACGAGTCTCTGGGGCCAACGTCCTGACTTTC. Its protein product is CSVEGRVSGANVLTF.

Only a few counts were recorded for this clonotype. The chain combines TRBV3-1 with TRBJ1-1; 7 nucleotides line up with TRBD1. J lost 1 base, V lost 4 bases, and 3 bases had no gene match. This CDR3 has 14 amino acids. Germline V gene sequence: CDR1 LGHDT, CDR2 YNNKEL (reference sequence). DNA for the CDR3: TGTGCCAGCAGCCTGGGACAGAGGAACACTGAAGCTTTCTTT. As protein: CASSLGQRNTEAFF.

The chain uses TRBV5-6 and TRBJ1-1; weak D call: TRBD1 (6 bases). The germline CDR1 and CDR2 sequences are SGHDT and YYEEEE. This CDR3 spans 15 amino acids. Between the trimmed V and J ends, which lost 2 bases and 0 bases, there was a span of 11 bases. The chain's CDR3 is CASSFQTGMNTEAFF. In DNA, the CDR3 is TGTGCCAGCAGCTTCCAGACAGGAATGAACACTGAAGCTTTCTTT.

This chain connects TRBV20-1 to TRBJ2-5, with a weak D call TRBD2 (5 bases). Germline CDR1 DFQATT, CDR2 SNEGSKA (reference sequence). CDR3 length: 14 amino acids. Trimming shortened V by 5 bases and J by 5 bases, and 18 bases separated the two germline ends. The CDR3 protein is CSAPRSLAAETQYF. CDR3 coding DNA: TGCAGTGCTCCCAGGAGTCTAGCAGCGGAGACCCAGTACTTC.

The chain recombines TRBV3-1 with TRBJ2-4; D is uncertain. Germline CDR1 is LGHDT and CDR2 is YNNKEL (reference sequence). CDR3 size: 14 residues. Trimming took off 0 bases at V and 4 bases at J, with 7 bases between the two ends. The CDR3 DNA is TGTGCCAGCAGCCAAGACGTCCTAAAAAACATTCAGTACTTC. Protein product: CASSQDVLKNIQYF.

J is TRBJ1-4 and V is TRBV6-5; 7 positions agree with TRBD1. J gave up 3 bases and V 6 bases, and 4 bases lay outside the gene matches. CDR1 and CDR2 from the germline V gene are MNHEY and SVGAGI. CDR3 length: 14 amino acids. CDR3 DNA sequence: TGTGCCAGCAGAAGACAGGGCCCTAATGAAAAACTGTTTTTT. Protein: CASRRQGPNEKLFF.

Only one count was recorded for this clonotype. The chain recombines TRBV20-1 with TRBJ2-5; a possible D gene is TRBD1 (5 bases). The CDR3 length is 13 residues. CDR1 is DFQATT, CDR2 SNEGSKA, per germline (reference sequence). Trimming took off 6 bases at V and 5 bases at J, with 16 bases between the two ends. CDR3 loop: CSAPGHFGETQYF. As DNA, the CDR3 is TGCAGTGCCCCCGGACATTTCGGGGAGACCCAGTACTTC.

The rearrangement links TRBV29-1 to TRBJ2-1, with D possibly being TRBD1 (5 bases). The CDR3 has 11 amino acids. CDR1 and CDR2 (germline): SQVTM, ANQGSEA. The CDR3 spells CTGAGYNEQFF. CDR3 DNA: TGCACCGGAGCAGGGTACAATGAGCAGTTCTTC.

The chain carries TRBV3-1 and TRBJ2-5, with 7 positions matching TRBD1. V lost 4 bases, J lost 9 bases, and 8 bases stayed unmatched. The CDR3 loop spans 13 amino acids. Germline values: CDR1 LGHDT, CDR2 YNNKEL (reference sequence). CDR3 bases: TGTGCCAGCAGCCCGGACAGGCTCGGGGCCCAGTACTTC. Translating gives CASSPDRLGAQYF.

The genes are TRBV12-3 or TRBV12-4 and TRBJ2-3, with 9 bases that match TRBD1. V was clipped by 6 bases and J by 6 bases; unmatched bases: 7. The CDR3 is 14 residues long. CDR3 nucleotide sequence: TGTGCCAGCAGGGGGACAGGGAGAGCGGATACGCAGTATTTT. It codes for CASRGTGRADTQYF.

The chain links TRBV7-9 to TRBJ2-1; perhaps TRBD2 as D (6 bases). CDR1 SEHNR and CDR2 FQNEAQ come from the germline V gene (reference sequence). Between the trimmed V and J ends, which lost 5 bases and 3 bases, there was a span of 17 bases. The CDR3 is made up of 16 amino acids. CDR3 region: CASSPKTGRNYNEQFF. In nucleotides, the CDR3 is TGTGCCAGCAGCCCCAAAACCGGGAGAAACTACAATGAGCAGTTCTTC.

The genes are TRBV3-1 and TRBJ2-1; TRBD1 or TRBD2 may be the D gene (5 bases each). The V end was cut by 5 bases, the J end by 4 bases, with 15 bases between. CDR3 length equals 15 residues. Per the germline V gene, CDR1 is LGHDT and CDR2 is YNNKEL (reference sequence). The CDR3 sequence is CASSSGNQRYNEQFF. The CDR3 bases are TGTGCCAGCAGCTCAGGGAACCAGCGGTACAATGAGCAGTTCTTC.

Here the CDR3 reads CASSPTQLTGELFF. Here the CDR3 DNA reads TGTGCCAGCAGCCCGACACAGCTCACCGGGGAGCTGTTTTTT. The gene calls are TRBV9 and TRBJ2-2; D remains unclear. This CDR3 has 14 residues. Looked up from germline, CDR1 is SGDLS and CDR2 is YYNGEE. Trimming took 4 bases from V and 4 from J, leaving 11 bases between them.

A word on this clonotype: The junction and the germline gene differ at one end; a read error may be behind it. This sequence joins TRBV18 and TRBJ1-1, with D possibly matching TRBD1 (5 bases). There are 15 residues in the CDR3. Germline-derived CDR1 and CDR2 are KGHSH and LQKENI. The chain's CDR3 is CASSPREGKNTEAFF. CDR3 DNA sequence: TGTGCCAGCTCTCCACGGGAGGGGAAGAACACTGAAGCTTTCTTT.

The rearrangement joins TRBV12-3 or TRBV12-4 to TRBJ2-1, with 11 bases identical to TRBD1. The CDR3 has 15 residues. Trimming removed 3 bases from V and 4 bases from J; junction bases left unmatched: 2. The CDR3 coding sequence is TGTGCCAGCAGTTTGGGGACAGGGGGATACAATGAGCAGTTCTTC. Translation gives CASSLGTGGYNEQFF.

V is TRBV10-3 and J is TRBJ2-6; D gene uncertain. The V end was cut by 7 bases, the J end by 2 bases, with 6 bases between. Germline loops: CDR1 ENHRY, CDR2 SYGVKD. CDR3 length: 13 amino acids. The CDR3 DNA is TGTGCCATCACTGGGGCTGGGGCCAACGTCCTGACTTTC. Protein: CAITGAGANVLTF.

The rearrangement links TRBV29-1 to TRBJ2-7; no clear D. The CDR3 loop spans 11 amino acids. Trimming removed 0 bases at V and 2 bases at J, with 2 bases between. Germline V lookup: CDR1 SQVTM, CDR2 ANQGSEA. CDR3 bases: TGCAGCGTTGAAGAAACCTACGAGCAGTACTTC. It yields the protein CSVEETYEQYF.

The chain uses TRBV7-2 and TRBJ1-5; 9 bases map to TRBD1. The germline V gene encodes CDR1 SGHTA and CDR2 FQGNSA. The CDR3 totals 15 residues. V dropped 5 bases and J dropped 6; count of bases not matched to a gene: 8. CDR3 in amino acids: CASSRGTGSGQPQHF. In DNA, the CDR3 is TGTGCCAGCAGCAGAGGGACAGGGAGCGGTCAGCCCCAGCATTTT.

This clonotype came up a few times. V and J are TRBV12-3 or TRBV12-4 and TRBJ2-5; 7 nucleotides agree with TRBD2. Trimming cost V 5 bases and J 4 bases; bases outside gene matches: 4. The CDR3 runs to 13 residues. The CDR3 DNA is TGTGCCAGCAGTCGAGCGGGGAGAGAGACCCAGTACTTC. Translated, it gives CASSRAGRETQYF.

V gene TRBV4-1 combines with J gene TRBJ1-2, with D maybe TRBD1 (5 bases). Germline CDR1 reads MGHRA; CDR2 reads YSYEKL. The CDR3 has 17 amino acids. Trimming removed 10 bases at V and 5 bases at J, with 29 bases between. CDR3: CATTPVPGTLGRYGYTF. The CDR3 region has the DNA TGCGCCACCACCCCAGTCCCCGGGACGCTGGGGCGGTATGGCTACACCTTC.

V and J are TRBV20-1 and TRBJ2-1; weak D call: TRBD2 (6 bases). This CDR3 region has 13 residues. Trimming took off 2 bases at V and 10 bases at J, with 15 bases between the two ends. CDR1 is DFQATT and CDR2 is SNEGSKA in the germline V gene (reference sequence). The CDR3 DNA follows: TGCAGTGCTAGAAGTTTGGTGGGGGGAGAGCAGTTCTTC. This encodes CSARSLVGGEQFF.